This T cell receptor (beta chain) was found in a study of a mutant IDH1 vaccine in newly diagnosed glioma. Study-level background: Treated patients were roughly 60% male, around 38% female, mean age about 41 years. Earlier treatment was radiotherapy, temozolomide, or both, with most getting both. Whole-study results and caveats: Pseudoprogression showed no apparent link to changes in top peripheral T cell clonotypes.

Time point indicated: week 35, safety follow-up. Vaccine doses each comprised 300 ug of mutant IDH1 20-mer peptide, with topical imiquimod. In regard to this clone: The target antigen is unknown.

Sequencing was performed with immunoSEQ multiplex PCR; in TCRdb, only in-frame clones are kept and a portion is missing. The repertoire includes fewer than 55,000 clones, about four fifths of them detected once, and around 5% sits in the top ten. Germline CDR1 is SGHTA and CDR2 is FQGTGA. Germline trimming cut 4 bases from V and 8 bases from J; bases unmatched to any gene: 9. The CDR3 has 14 amino acids. This chain connects TRBV7-3 to TRBJ1-2, with 8 bases identical to TRBD1. The material sequenced was PBMCs, taken from a glioma patient whose treatment included an IDH1 peptide vaccine. This TCR was sampled from a woman in her thirties or forties with glioma. Some clones in this sample may be carry-over from other donors' samples. The CDR3: CASSSHGQGGGYTF. The CDR3 coding sequence is TGTGCCAGCAGCTCCCACGGACAGGGTGGGGGCTACACCTTC.